One T cell receptor beta chain is described in this entry. Its target is unknown. Once extracted for a subset, genomic DNA was divided evenly among several immunoSEQ plates. The data were produced by immunoSEQ multiplex PCR, yet TCRdb's version contains in-frame clones alone and is incomplete. The sample lists some 2.3 million clones; approximately 95% were seen once. This entry is derived from a study of shared clonotypes between healthy human individuals. Study-wide background: Three CD4 naive, three CD4 memory, two CD8 naive and one CD8 memory plate were used per donor.

Study-wide points: Clonotype sharing among donors was thought likely to change with sequencing depth.

Germline CDR1 reads MDHEN; CDR2 reads SYDVKM. Losses at the gene ends were 6 bases for V and 6 bases for J; bases not matched to a gene: 9. CDR3 length equals 15 residues. V is TRBV28 and J is TRBJ2-1; 9 nucleotides line up with TRBD2. The clonotype was recovered from a man between 18 and 35 years old in good health. Some clones in this sample may be carry-over from other donors' samples. Sequencing was carried out using naive CD4+ T cells from PBMCs. Subset indicated: CD45RA+ positively selected. The CDR3 reads CASSNEVAGVNEQFF. In nucleotides, the CDR3 is TGTGCCAGCAGCAACGAGGTAGCGGGAGTCAATGAGCAGTTCTTC.